This section outlines one T cell receptor (beta chain) sequence together with its context. The antigen this receptor binds is unknown. No base quality information exists; no much larger clone differs at one position. The data originate from a study of post-analysis software for immune sequencing data (dated by TCRdb to 2015 to 2017). About the full investigation: Recorded disease courses included relapsing-remitting, secondary progressive and progressive-relapsing multiple sclerosis, with some patients lacking subtype annotation. The patient repertoires were compared against 10 to 12 previously published healthy control repertoires obtained from donors aged roughly 6 to 25 years. A subset of samples was prepared in parallel using single-end sample barcoding, then pooled and co-amplified after Illumina adapter ligation.

To demonstrate the VDJtools post-analysis software, the study profiled TCR beta repertoires from the peripheral blood of 13 young patients with multiple sclerosis. The multiple sclerosis patients were children and adolescents between roughly 6 and 16 years of age. Libraries came from PCR. TCRdb names Illumina HiSeq 2500 as the instrument used. Unique molecular identifiers were incorporated into TCR beta cDNA libraries to reduce PCR and sequencing biases. Roughly 0.5 million cDNA molecules were obtained per 1 to 10 million input T cells, so each molecule approximated one T cell. The same protocol used for the earlier healthy control dataset was applied to prepare and sequence the patient libraries. Within a given batch, samples were prepared together, multiplexed and sequenced on the same HiSeq lane. In the original analysis: Raw barcoded reads were processed with MIGEC, discarding single-read molecular identifier groups before consensus assembly and CDR3 extraction. Clonotype tables were post-analysed with VDJtools, and diversity was normalized by down-sampling all datasets to the smallest sample size. Repertoire overlap clustering matched CDR3 amino acid but not nucleotide sequences to correct batch-related cross-sample contamination. The raw public reads went through TCRdb reprocessing: fastp at Q25, MiXCR clone calling, in-frame beta chains kept. Rows matching on CDR3 protein sequence are summarized as one entry with the most common DNA and genes. It is TCRdb's table, rather than the study itself, that gives the V and J calls and clone size. Recorded for this sample are around 400,000 distinct CDR3 sequences; roughly 40% of them occurred a single time. Of the sample, around 8% is held by the ten largest clones.

Here is what the overall study found, with its caveats: Direct clustering with F measure showed strong co-clustering of samples prepared in the same batch, prompting a batch-effect correction. Compared with controls, multiple sclerosis patients had significantly lower normalized Chao1 diversity, a finding suggesting substantial peripheral T-cell clonal expansion. The control group was slightly older than the multiple sclerosis patient group. Four or five TRBV segments, including TRBV5-6, TRBV5-1 and TRBV20-1, were significantly more frequent in patients than controls.

The CDR3, from cysteine to phenylalanine, totals 15 residues. The sequence is cut down to CDR3 DNA, 45 bases in frame from base 1. The CDR1 and CDR2 encoded by the germline V gene are LGHNA and YSLEER. Compared with germline, V lacks 3 bases and J lacks 10 bases; bases without a gene match: 8. The specimen was blood. The clonotype originates from a girl aged 2 to 9 with multiple sclerosis. The chain uses TRBV4-3 and TRBJ2-1, and 11 junction bases match TRBD2. The nucleotide sequence reads TGCGCCAGCAGCCACCAACTAGCGGGAGTAAGGGAGCAGTTCTTC. Its coded protein is CASSHQLAGVREQFF.